A single T cell receptor beta chain is shown here with its context. The source of the sample is a study of blood T cell repertoires in COVID-19. Study overall: The study drew acute and convalescent COVID-19 samples from the United States, Italy and Spain.

Trimming at V came to 4 bases and at J to 3 bases, leaving 12 bases not matched to a gene. This CDR3 has 16 residues. In germline, CDR1 is SGHRS, CDR2 YFSETQ. TCRdb's copy holds only in-frame clones and misses some; the assay was immunoSEQ multiplex PCR. The profile shows under 250,000 clones, around 84% of them singletons. The sequenced sample consisted of peripheral blood. The TCR comes from a man between 45 and 60 years old who had recovered from COVID-19. The rearrangement joins TRBV5-1 to TRBJ1-2, with 7 bases lining up with TRBD1. CDR3 DNA sequence: TGCGCCAGCAGCAGGACGGCCGGGACAGTGGACTATGGCTACACCTTC. Translated: CASSRTAGTVDYGYTF.